Listed below are T cell receptor beta chains from one sample, sequenced in a study of T cell responses to AZD1222 COVID-19 vaccine. Profiled with immunoSEQ multiplex PCR; TCRdb holds only in-frame clones, not every one. The repertoire holds some 75,000 clones, with around nine tenths as singletons. The sample consisted of peripheral blood, taken on day 0 of AZD1222 vaccination. The receptors were gathered from an adult in good health. Both conserved end residues are part of each CDR3. D genes are given only for firm matches. Clone sizes are given selectively: once, few, many, or a class where the clone is expanded.

V	size	J	length	D	DNA	CDR3
TRBV10-3	NA	TRBJ2-1	12	NA	TGTGCCATCAGTGAAGCGTACAATGAGCAGTTCTTC	CAISEAYNEQFF
TRBV19	NA	TRBJ2-2	13	NA	TGTGCCAGTAGTATGGTCGGAGAGGGGGAGCTGTTTTTT	CASSMVGEGELFF
TRBV18	NA	TRBJ2-5	15	NA	TGTGCCAGCTCACCTCAGACCCTAGGTCAAGAGACCCAGTACTTC	CASSPQTLGQETQYF
TRBV7-2	NA	TRBJ2-1	15	TRBD2	TGTGCCAGCAGCTTAGTTGCGGGGGGTTACAATGAGCAGTTCTTC	CASSLVAGGYNEQFF
TRBV12-3/TRBV12-4	NA	TRBJ2-7	11	NA	TGTGCCAGCAGTCAACAGGGTCGAAGGTACTTC	CASSQQGRRYF
TRBV18	NA	TRBJ2-7	13	NA	TGTGCCAGCTCAACAGGGAGGACCTACGAGCAGTACTTC	CASSTGRTYEQYF
TRBV3-1/TRBV3-2	NA	TRBJ2-7	15	NA	TGTGCCAGCAGCCAAGGGGGGATGAGGGAATACGAGCAGTACTTC	CASSQGGMREYEQYF
TRBV19	NA	TRBJ1-1	17	TRBD1	TGTGCCAGTAGTCCAGGGCAACTCGGGACAGTGAACACTGAAGCTTTCTTT	CASSPGQLGTVNTEAFF
TRBV7-2	NA	TRBJ1-6	14	TRBD1	TGTGCCAGCAGCGAGACAGGGGGCTATTCACCCCTCCACTTT	CASSETGGYSPLHF
TRBV21-1	NA	TRBJ2-1	16	NA	TGTGCCAGCAGAGGGGCTGTTTATAGCTCCTACAATGAGCAGTTCTTC	CASRGAVYSSYNEQFF
TRBV7-8	NA	TRBJ1-2	15	NA	TGTGCCAGCAGCCCCAGTGGATTAGCTAACTATGGCTACACCTTC	CASSPSGLANYGYTF
TRBV29-1	NA	TRBJ2-7	12	NA	TGCAGCGTCGCTACAGGATACTACGAGCAGTACTTC	CSVATGYYEQYF
TRBV7-3	NA	TRBJ2-2	16	NA	TGTGCCAGCAGCTTAACGGGGAGTGGCGGGATCGGGGAGCTGTTTTTT	CASSLTGSGGIGELFF
TRBV11-3	NA	TRBJ2-3	16	TRBD1	TGTGCCAGCAGTACGAGAACAGGGGGCCGCACAGATACGCAGTATTTT	CASSTRTGGRTDTQYF
TRBV10-3	NA	TRBJ2-3	13	NA	TGTGCCATCACTCCACTAGGAGGAGATACGCAGTATTTT	CAITPLGGDTQYF
TRBV7-9	once	TRBJ2-5	14	NA	TGTGCCAGCAGCGAGGGGGGGTTCCAAGAGACCCAGTACTTC	CASSEGGFQETQYF
TRBV5-4	NA	TRBJ1-3	14	NA	TGTGCCAGCAGCAGCCGGGCGGTTGGAAACACCATATATTTT	CASSSRAVGNTIYF
TRBV27	few	TRBJ1-6	14	TRBD1	TGTGCCAGCAGTAAAGGACAGGGTGGTTCACCCCTCCACTTT	CASSKGQGGSPLHF
TRBV5-1	NA	TRBJ1-1	12	NA	TGCGCCAGCAGCTTGGTTGGAGATCCAGCTTTCTTT	CASSLVGDPAFF
TRBV11-3	NA	TRBJ2-5	14	NA	TGTGCCAGCAGCTTAGCTCCGCCGGCAGAGACCCAGTACTTC	CASSLAPPAETQYF
TRBV12-3/TRBV12-4	NA	TRBJ1-6	13	NA	TGTGCCAGCGGCGAAACAGGGATTTCACCCCTCCACTTT	CASGETGISPLHF
TRBV28	NA	TRBJ1-5	17	NA	TGTGCCAGCAGTTTATCCTATGGGCAGCATAGCAATCAGCCCCAGCATTTT	CASSLSYGQHSNQPQHF
TRBV5-5	NA	TRBJ1-1	16	NA	TGTGCCAGCCTTTTGGCCCGTCTTCATAGTGACGATGAAGCTTTCTTT	CASLLARLHSDDEAFF
TRBV13	NA	TRBJ2-7	14	TRBD2	TGTGCCAGCAGCTTAGTCAGCGGGAGTCCCGAGCAGTACTTC	CASSLVSGSPEQYF
TRBV11-1	NA	TRBJ2-3	15	NA	TGTGCCAGCAGTCCCGAACTGCTAGAGGCAGATACGCAGTATTTT	CASSPELLEADTQYF
TRBV2	NA	TRBJ2-6	15	NA	TGTGCCAGCAGAGGGGACACTGCCGGGGCCAACGTCCTGACTTTC	CASRGDTAGANVLTF
TRBV27	NA	TRBJ2-1	11	NA	TGTGCCAGCAGGACGGCGGGTGAGCAGTTCTTC	CASRTAGEQFF
TRBV7-6	NA	TRBJ2-7	15	NA	TGTGCCAGCAGCTTAGTCGGCGGGGAGAACTACGAGCAGTACTTC	CASSLVGGENYEQYF
TRBV3-1/TRBV3-2	few	TRBJ1-6	14	TRBD1	TGTGCCAGCACTATAGGACAGGATAATTCACCCCTCCACTTT	CASTIGQDNSPLHF
TRBV10-1	NA	TRBJ2-2	14	NA	TGCGCCAGCAGACCGGGTAAAAACACCGGGGAGCTGTTTTTT	CASRPGKNTGELFF
TRBV9	NA	TRBJ2-3	14	NA	TGTGCCAGCAGCGTATTCTCCAGCACAGATACGCAGTATTTT	CASSVFSSTDTQYF
TRBV7-9	NA	TRBJ1-1	12	NA	TGTGCCAGCAGCTTCGGAACCACTGAAGCTTTCTTT	CASSFGTTEAFF
TRBV10-2	NA	TRBJ2-7	13	NA	TGCGCCACTACGGGACTGGCCTCCTACGAGCAGTACTTC	CATTGLASYEQYF
TRBV10-1	once	TRBJ1-1	14	NA	TGCGCCAGCAGTGAAAATCAGGGGAACACTGAAGCTTTCTTT	CASSENQGNTEAFF
TRBV6-5	NA	TRBJ1-5	13	NA	TGTGCCAGCAGTTACACCCCGTCCCAGCCCCAGCATTTT	CASSYTPSQPQHF
TRBV29-1	NA	TRBJ1-1	12	TRBD1	TGCAGTACAGGGGGCCAGAACACTGAAGCTTTCTTT	CSTGGQNTEAFF
TRBV20-1	NA	TRBJ2-1	14	NA	TGCAGTGCTAGTGCTGACTTCTCCTACAATGAGCAGTTCTTC	CSASADFSYNEQFF
TRBV12-3/TRBV12-4	NA	TRBJ2-3	13	NA	TGTGCCAGCAGTTTACTCTCGGCCTTTACGCAGTATTTT	CASSLLSAFTQYF
TRBV11-2	once	TRBJ2-3	14	NA	TGTGCCAGCAGCCTGTCGACCAGCACAGATACGCAGTATTTT	CASSLSTSTDTQYF
TRBV6-5	NA	TRBJ2-3	14	NA	TGTGCCAGCAGTTACTCTAAGCATCCAGATACGCAGTATTTT	CASSYSKHPDTQYF
TRBV2	NA	TRBJ2-5	12	NA	TGTGCCAGCAGGGATAACCAAGAGACCCAGTACTTC	CASRDNQETQYF
TRBV5-4	NA	TRBJ1-2	14	NA	TGTGCCAGCAGCTTTCACAGGTCGGGCCATGGCTACACCTTC	CASSFHRSGHGYTF
TRBV11-3	NA	TRBJ2-1	14	NA	TGTGCCAGCAGCCAATTAGGGGCAGTCAATGAGCAGTTCTTC	CASSQLGAVNEQFF
TRBV6-5	NA	TRBJ1-1	14	NA	TGTGCCAGCAGTTCGACCAGGGGAGAGACTGAAGCTTTCTTT	CASSSTRGETEAFF
TRBV5-8	once	TRBJ2-7	15	TRBD1	TGTGCCAGCAGCAGACAGGGGCATCCTTCCTACGAGCAGTACTTC	CASSRQGHPSYEQYF
TRBV7-8	NA	TRBJ1-2	12	NA	TGTGCCAGCAGCCCGGATATGGTCGGCTACACCTTC	CASSPDMVGYTF
TRBV9	few	TRBJ1-4	15	TRBD1	TGTGCCAGCAGCGTAGCCGGTCAGGGACAGGGGGCCCTGTTTTTT	CASSVAGQGQGALFF
TRBV18	NA	TRBJ2-1	17	TRBD2	TGTGCCAGCTCACCGACTAGCGGGGGGGCCTCCCACAATGAGCAGTTCTTC	CASSPTSGGASHNEQFF